This TCR beta chain was identified during a study of T cells after yellow fever vaccination. Study observations and caveats: Post-booster repertoires again held most primary-vaccination clones (roughly 95% CD4, 88% CD8). Abundant clonotypes from the bulk population could contaminate FACS-sorted repertoires.

This clonotype was detected many times. Its antigen is undetermined. The germline gives CDR1 SGDLS, CDR2 YYNGEE. The CDR3 is 12 amino acids. V was shortened by 8 bases and J by 2 bases, with 7 bases between the two germline ends. MiXCR, run by TCRdb on the 5' RACE reads, gives a single entry per CDR3 protein. Seen here are tens of thousands of distinct CDR3 sequences, about 7.7% observed once, and the top ten hold 41%. The source was CD8+ T cells sorted from PBMCs, collected on the day of the yellow fever booster vaccination. The clonotype comes from a man aged 25-45 years who received the YFV17D yellow fever vaccine. The genes are TRBV9 and TRBJ2-2; D not resolved. Here the CDR3 reads CASSPNTGELFF. CDR3 in DNA: TGTGCCAGTAGCCCAAACACCGGGGAGCTGTTTTTT.